A selection of T cell receptor beta chains follows, all from one sample in a study of blood T cell repertoires in COVID-19. The assay was immunoSEQ multiplex PCR, and TCRdb's table has in-frame clones only and misses some. The sample lists 70,000 or so clones, roughly 80% occurring once. Sequencing was performed on peripheral blood. The receptors here all came from a man aged 55 to 69 with acute or convalescent COVID-19. CDR3s include the opening cysteine and the closing phenylalanine or tryptophan. Fields, in order: clone size, J gene, D gene, V gene, CDR3 protein, CDR3 DNA. The D gene is left open where the match is weak. Clone size appears in some rows only: once, few, many, or a class for an expanded clone.

abundance: .; j_gene: TRBJ2-3; d_gene: .; v_gene: TRBV6-5; CDR3aa: CASSLDPRGTDTQYF; CDR3nt: TGTGCCAGCAGCCTCGACCCGCGGGGCACAGATACGCAGTATTTT
abundance: .; j_gene: TRBJ1-1; d_gene: .; v_gene: TRBV11-1; CDR3aa: CASSLSPKGTEAFF; CDR3nt: TGTGCCAGCAGCTTGTCCCCCAAGGGGACTGAAGCTTTCTTT
abundance: .; j_gene: TRBJ1-1; d_gene: TRBD1; v_gene: TRBV18; CDR3aa: CASSPRSGTGGTEAFF; CDR3nt: TGTGCCAGCTCACCACGTAGCGGGACAGGGGGCACTGAAGCTTTCTTT
abundance: .; j_gene: TRBJ1-1; d_gene: TRBD1; v_gene: TRBV11-2; CDR3aa: CASSLGGQGEAFF; CDR3nt: TGTGCCAGCAGCTTAGGAGGACAGGGCGAAGCTTTCTTT
abundance: .; j_gene: TRBJ1-1; d_gene: .; v_gene: TRBV6-5; CDR3aa: CASTPRRSGTEAFF; CDR3nt: TGTGCCAGCACCCCCCGCAGGAGCGGCACTGAAGCTTTCTTT
abundance: .; j_gene: TRBJ2-6; d_gene: .; v_gene: TRBV18; CDR3aa: CASSPPRGGSGANVLTF; CDR3nt: TGTGCCAGCTCACCACCGCGAGGGGGCTCTGGGGCCAACGTCCTGACTTTC
abundance: few; j_gene: TRBJ1-5; d_gene: .; v_gene: TRBV6-5; CDR3aa: CASSPLQGPNQPQHF; CDR3nt: TGTGCCAGCAGCCCCCTCCAGGGCCCAAATCAGCCCCAGCATTTT
abundance: .; j_gene: TRBJ2-3; d_gene: TRBD2; v_gene: TRBV5-1; CDR3aa: CASSLASVGGTDTQYF; CDR3nt: TGCGCCAGCAGCTTGGCTTCGGTGGGGGGGACAGATACGCAGTATTTT
abundance: .; j_gene: TRBJ1-1; d_gene: .; v_gene: TRBV10-3; CDR3aa: CAIREDSLRTEAFF; CDR3nt: TGTGCCATCAGAGAGGACAGTCTGCGGACTGAAGCTTTCTTT
abundance: .; j_gene: TRBJ2-1; d_gene: TRBD2; v_gene: TRBV9; CDR3aa: CASSVGLAGASSYNEQFF; CDR3nt: TGTGCCAGCAGCGTAGGGCTAGCGGGGGCAAGCTCCTACAATGAGCAGTTCTTC